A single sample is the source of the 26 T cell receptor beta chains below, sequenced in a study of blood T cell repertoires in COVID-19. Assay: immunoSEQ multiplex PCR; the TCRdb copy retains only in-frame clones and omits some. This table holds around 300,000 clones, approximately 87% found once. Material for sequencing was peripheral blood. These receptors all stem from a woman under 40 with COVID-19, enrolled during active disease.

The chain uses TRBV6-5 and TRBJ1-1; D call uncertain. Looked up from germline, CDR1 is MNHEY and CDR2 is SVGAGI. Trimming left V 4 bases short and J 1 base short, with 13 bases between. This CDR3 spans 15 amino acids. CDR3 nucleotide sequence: TGTGCCAGCAGTTCTCTGGGAGGAGGGAACACTGAAGCTTTCTTT. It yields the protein CASSSLGGGNTEAFF.

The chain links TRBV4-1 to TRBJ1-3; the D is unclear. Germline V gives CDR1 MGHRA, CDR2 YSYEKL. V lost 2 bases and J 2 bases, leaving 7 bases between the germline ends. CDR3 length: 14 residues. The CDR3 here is CASSQSQTGNTIYF. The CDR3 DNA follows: TGCGCCAGCAGCCAATCGCAGACTGGAAACACCATATATTTT.

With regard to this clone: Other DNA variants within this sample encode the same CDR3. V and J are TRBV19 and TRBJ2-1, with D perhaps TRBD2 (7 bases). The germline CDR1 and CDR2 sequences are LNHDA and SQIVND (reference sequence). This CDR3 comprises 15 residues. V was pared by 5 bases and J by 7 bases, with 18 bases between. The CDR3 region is CASSLRGAGGNEQFF. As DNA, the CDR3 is TGTGCCAGTAGTTTAAGGGGGGCCGGGGGGAATGAGCAGTTCTTC.

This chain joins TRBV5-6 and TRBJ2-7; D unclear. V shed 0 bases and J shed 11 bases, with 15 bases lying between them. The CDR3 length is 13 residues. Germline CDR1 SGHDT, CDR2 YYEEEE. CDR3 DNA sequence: TGTGCCAGCAGCTTGGGAGGTTCAGTTTTAGAGTACTTC. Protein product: CASSLGGSVLEYF. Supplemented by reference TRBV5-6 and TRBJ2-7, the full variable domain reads DAGVTQSPTHLIKTRGQQVTLRCSPKSGHDTVSWYQQALGQGPQFIFQYYEEEERQRGNFPDRFSGHQFPNYSSELNVNALLLGDSALYLCASSLGGSVLEYFGPGTRLTVT.

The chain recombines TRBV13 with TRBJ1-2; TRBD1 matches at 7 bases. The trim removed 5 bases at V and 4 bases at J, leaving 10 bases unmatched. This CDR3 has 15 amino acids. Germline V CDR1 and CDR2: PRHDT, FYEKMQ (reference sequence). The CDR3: CASSPRDSSVYGYTF. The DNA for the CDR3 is TGTGCCAGCAGCCCTAGGGACAGCTCAGTCTATGGCTACACCTTC.

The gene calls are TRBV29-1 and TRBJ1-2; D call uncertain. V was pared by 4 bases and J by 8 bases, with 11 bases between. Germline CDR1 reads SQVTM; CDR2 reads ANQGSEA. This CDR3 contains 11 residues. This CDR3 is CSVGPIGGYTF. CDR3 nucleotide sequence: TGCAGCGTTGGCCCGATCGGGGGCTACACCTTC. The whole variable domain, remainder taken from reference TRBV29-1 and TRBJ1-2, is SAVISQKPSRDICQRGTSLTIQCQVDSQVTMMFWYRQQPGQSLTLIATANQGSEATYESGFVIDKFPISRPNLTFSTLTVSNMSPEDSSIYLCSVGPIGGYTFGSGTRLTVV.

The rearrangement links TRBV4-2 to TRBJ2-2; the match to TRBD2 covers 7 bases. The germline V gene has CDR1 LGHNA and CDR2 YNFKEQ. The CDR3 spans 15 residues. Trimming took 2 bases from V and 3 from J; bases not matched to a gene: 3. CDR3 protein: CASSQLLADTGELFF. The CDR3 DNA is TGTGCCAGCAGCCAACTTCTAGCGGACACCGGGGAGCTGTTTTTT.

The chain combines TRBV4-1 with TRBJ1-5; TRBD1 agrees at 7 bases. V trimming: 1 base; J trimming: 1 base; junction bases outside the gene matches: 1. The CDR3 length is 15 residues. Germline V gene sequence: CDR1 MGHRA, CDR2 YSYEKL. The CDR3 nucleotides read TGCGCCAGCAGCCAAGCGACAGGGAGCAATCAGCCCCAGCATTTT. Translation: CASSQATGSNQPQHF.

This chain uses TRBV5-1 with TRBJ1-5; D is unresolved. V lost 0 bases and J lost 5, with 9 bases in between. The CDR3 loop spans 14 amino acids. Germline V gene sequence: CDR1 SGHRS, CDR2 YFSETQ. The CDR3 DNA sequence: TGCGCCAGCAGCTTGGGAGACGGGGATCAGCCCCAGCATTTT. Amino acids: CASSLGDGDQPQHF.

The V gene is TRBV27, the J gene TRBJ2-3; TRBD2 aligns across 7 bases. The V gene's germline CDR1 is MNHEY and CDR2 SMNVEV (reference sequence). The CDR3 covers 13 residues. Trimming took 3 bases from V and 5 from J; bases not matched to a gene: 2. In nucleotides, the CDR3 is TGTGCCAGCAGTTTCGGGGGGTTAGATACGCAGTATTTT. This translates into CASSFGGLDTQYF.

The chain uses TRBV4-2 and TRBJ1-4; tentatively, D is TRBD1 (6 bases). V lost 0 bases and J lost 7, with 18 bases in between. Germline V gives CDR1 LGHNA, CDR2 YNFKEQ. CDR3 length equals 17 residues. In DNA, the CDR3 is TGTGCCAGCAGCCAAGATCTATGGGTTACAGGGATTGAAAAACTGTTTTTT. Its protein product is CASSQDLWVTGIEKLFF.

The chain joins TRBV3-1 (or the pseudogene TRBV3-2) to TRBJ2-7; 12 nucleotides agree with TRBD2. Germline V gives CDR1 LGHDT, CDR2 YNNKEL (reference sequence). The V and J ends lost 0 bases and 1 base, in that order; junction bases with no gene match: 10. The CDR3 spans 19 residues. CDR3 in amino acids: CASSQDSGRLAGESYEQYF. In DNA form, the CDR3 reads TGTGCCAGCAGCCAAGATTCAGGCAGACTAGCGGGAGAATCCTACGAGCAGTACTTC.

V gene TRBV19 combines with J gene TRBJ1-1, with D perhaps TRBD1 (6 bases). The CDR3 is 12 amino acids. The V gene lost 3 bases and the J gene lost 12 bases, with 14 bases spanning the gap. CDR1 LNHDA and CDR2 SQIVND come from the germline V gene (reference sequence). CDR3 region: CASSIPQGISFF. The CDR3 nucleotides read TGTGCCAGTAGTATCCCCCAGGGGATATCTTTCTTT. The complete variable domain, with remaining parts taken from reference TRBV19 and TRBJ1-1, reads DGGITQSPKYLFRKEGQNVTLSCEQNLNHDAMYWYRQDPGQGLRLIYYSQIVNDFQKGDIAEGYSVSREKKESFPLTVTSAQKNPTAFYLCASSIPQGISFFGQGTRLTVV.

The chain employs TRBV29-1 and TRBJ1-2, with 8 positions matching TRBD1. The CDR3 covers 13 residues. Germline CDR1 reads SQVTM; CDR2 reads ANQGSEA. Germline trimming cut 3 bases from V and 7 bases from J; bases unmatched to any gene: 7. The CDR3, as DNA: TGCAGCGTTGATCCCCAGGGGGCGGGTGGCTACACCTTC. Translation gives CSVDPQGAGGYTF.

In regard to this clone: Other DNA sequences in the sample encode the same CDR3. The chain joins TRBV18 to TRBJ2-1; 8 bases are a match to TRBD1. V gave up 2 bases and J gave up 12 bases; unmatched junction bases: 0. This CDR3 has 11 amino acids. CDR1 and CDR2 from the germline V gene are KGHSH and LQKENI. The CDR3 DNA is TGTGCCAGCTCACCAGGGACAGGGCAGTTCTTC. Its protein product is CASSPGTGQFF.

The CDR3: CASSEAGREGGYTF. In nucleotides, the CDR3 is TGTGCCAGCAGTGAAGCGGGCCGTGAAGGTGGCTACACCTTC. The gene calls are TRBV2 and TRBJ1-2; D not resolved. CDR1 SNHLY and CDR2 FYNNEI come from the germline V gene. V lost 0 bases and J 7 bases, leaving 12 bases between the germline ends. The CDR3 is made up of 14 amino acids.

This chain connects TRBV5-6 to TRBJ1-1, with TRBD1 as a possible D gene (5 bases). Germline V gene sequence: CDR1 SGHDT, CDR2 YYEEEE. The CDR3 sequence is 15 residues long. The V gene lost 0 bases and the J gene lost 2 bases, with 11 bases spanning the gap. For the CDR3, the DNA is TGTGCCAGCAGCTTGGGACCAGGGATTAACACTGAAGCTTTCTTT. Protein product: CASSLGPGINTEAFF.

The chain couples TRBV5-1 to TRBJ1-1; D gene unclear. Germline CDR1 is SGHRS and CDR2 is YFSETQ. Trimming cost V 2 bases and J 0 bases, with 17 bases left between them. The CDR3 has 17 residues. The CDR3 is CASSLGRDLILNTEAFF. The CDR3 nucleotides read TGCGCCAGCAGCTTAGGACGGGATCTTATTTTGAACACTGAAGCTTTCTTT.

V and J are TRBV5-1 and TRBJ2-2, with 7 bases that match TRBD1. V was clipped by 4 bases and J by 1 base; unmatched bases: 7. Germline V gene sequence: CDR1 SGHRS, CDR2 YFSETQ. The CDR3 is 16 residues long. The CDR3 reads CASSKDRVGNTGELFF. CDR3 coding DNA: TGCGCCAGCAGCAAAGACAGGGTTGGGAACACCGGGGAGCTGTTTTTT.

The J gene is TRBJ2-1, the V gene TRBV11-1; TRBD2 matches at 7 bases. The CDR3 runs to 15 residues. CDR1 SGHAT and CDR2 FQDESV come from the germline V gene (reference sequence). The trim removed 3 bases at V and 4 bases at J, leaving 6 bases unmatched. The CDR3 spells CASSFRAGVYNEQFF. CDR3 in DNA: TGTGCCAGCAGCTTTAGGGCGGGGGTATACAATGAGCAGTTCTTC.

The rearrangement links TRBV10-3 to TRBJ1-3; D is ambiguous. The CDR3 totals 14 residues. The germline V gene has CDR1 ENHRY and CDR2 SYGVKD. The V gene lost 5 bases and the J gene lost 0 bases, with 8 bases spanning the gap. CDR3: CAISLESSGNTIYF. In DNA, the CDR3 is TGTGCCATCAGTTTGGAGAGCTCTGGAAACACCATATATTTT.

In DNA form, the CDR3 reads TGTGCCAGCAGCCCCCGGGACAGAGAAAAACTGTTTTTT. This sequence encodes CASSPRDREKLFF. The chain recombines TRBV7-8 with TRBJ1-4; 7 bases fit TRBD1. J gave up 8 bases and V 5 bases, and 5 bases lay outside the gene matches. The CDR3 has 13 residues. Germline V CDR1 and CDR2: SGHVS, FQNEAQ.

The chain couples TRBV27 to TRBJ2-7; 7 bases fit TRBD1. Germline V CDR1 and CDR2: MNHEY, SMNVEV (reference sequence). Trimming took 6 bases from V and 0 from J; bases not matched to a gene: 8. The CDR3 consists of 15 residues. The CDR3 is CASSRGTGSSYEQYF. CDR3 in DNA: TGTGCCAGCAGCAGGGGGACGGGAAGCTCCTACGAGCAGTACTTC.

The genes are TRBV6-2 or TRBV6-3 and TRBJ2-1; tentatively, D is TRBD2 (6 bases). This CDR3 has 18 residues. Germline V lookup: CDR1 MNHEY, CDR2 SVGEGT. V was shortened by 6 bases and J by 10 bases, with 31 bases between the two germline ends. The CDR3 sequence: CASSYLLASGLFNSEQFF. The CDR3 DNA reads TGTGCCAGCAGCTATCTCCTCGCCTCGGGACTTTTTAACTCCGAGCAGTTCTTC.

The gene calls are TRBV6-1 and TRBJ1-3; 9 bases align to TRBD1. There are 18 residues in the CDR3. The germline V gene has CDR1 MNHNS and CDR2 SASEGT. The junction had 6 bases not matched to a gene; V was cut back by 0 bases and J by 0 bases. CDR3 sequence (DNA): TGTGCCAGCAGTGAAGCTTTAAGGACAGGGGACTCTGGAAACACCATATATTTT. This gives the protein CASSEALRTGDSGNTIYF.

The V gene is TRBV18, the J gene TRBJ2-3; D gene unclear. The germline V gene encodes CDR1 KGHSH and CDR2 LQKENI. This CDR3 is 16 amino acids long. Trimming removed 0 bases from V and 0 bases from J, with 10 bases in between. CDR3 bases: TGTGCCAGCTCACCACCGGTGGCTCCTAGCACAGATACGCAGTATTTT. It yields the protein CASSPPVAPSTDTQYF.